The clone carrying this T cell receptor (beta chain) has a count of ten or more. Antigen specificity is unknown. Sequencing libraries for TCR beta were prepared with iRepertoire HTBI primers and Arm-PCR of CDR3 regions. TCRdb itself ran the multiplex PCR reads through MiXCR, one entry per CDR3 protein. The sample has 620,000 or so distinct CDR3 sequences, roughly 15% seen once. Time point here: newly diagnosed GD, antithyroid drugs for less than 3 months. TCR sequences were obtained from RNA taken from PBMCs. These data belong to a study of regulatory T cells in long-lasting Graves disease. The study's findings and limits: Newly diagnosed disease favored TRBV20-1 and TRBJ2-1 over persistent disease.

With 0 bases removed from V and 3 bases from J, the gap between germline ends came to 12 bases. The V gene's germline CDR1 is SGHRS and CDR2 YFSETQ. This CDR3 spans 15 amino acids. These data also featured in a second study, about T cells in Graves' hyperthyroidism and ophthalmopathy. That source adds: A 13 V-J signature model discriminated ophthalmopathy versus stable hyperthyroidism.

The receptor was derived from a woman younger than 45 with Graves disease. The rearrangement uses TRBV5-1 and TRBJ1-1; tentative D call: TRBD1 (6 bases). Material: peripheral blood mononuclear cells (PBMCs), obtained at new diagnosis, from a patient treated with antithyroid drugs. Here the CDR3 reads CASSLGGGQDTEAFF. The DNA for the CDR3 is TGCGCCAGCAGCTTGGGGGGGGGCCAGGACACTGAAGCTTTCTTT.